This is a list of T cell receptor beta chains from one sample in a study of T cell changes during pregnancy in multiple sclerosis. Produced via immunoSEQ multiplex PCR; TCRdb's table is partial and in-frame only. This sample yields roughly 38,000 clones, of which around nine tenths are seen a single time; around 0.7% belongs to the top ten. The source was CD4+ T cells from peripheral blood mononuclear cells, collected in the second trimester of pregnancy. These receptors originate from a female donor in good health, enrolled as a control in a pregnancy study. The CDR3 runs from the conserved cysteine through the conserved F or W. A D gene is named only where the DNA matches it firmly. Size is stated for part of the rows, as once, few or many counts, or as a class when the clone is expanded.

J gene: TRBJ1-1; D gene: NA; clone size: NA; V gene: TRBV10-1; CDR3 protein: CARWQTMNTEAFF; CDR3 DNA: TGCGCCAGATGGCAAACTATGAACACTGAAGCTTTCTTT
J gene: TRBJ1-1; D gene: NA; clone size: NA; V gene: TRBV20-1; CDR3 protein: CSAKADTEAFF; CDR3 DNA: TGCAGTGCAAAGGCGGACACTGAAGCTTTCTTT
J gene: TRBJ2-2; D gene: NA; clone size: NA; V gene: TRBV7-9; CDR3 protein: CASSLAFQGSTGELFF; CDR3 DNA: TGTGCCAGCAGCTTAGCTTTCCAGGGATCCACCGGGGAGCTGTTTTTT
J gene: TRBJ1-5; D gene: TRBD1; clone size: NA; V gene: TRBV18; CDR3 protein: CASSPGTGDQPQHF; CDR3 DNA: TGTGCCAGCTCACCCGGGACAGGGGATCAGCCCCAGCATTTT
J gene: TRBJ2-5; D gene: NA; clone size: NA; V gene: TRBV11-2; CDR3 protein: CASSLGTEQETQYF; CDR3 DNA: TGTGCCAGCAGCCTAGGTACAGAACAAGAGACCCAGTACTTC
J gene: TRBJ2-1; D gene: TRBD2; clone size: NA; V gene: TRBV15; CDR3 protein: CATSKGLAGYNEQFF; CDR3 DNA: TGTGCCACCAGCAAGGGACTAGCGGGGTACAATGAGCAGTTCTTC
J gene: TRBJ1-2; D gene: TRBD1; clone size: NA; V gene: TRBV27; CDR3 protein: CASSPAGGDYGYTF; CDR3 DNA: TGTGCCAGCAGTCCGGCAGGGGGCGACTATGGCTACACCTTC
J gene: TRBJ1-3; D gene: NA; clone size: NA; V gene: TRBV30; CDR3 protein: CAWSVGVSSGNTIYF; CDR3 DNA: TGTGCCTGGAGTGTAGGAGTCAGCTCTGGAAACACCATATATTTT
J gene: TRBJ1-6; D gene: TRBD1; clone size: NA; V gene: TRBV11-1; CDR3 protein: CASSSGQGAWVHF; CDR3 DNA: TGTGCCAGCAGCTCAGGACAGGGGGCTTGGGTCCACTTT
J gene: TRBJ1-1; D gene: NA; clone size: NA; V gene: TRBV18; CDR3 protein: CASSATGSTEAFF; CDR3 DNA: TGTGCCAGCTCAGCTACAGGGTCCACTGAAGCTTTCTTT
J gene: TRBJ1-4; D gene: NA; clone size: NA; V gene: TRBV30; CDR3 protein: CAWSPGGGSEKLFF; CDR3 DNA: TGTGCCTGGAGTCCGGGGGGAGGGAGTGAAAAACTGTTTTTT
J gene: TRBJ1-2; D gene: NA; clone size: NA; V gene: TRBV5-8; CDR3 protein: CASSSVRGTGGYTF; CDR3 DNA: TGTGCCAGCAGCTCCGTGAGGGGGACGGGTGGCTACACCTTC
J gene: TRBJ2-7; D gene: NA; clone size: NA; V gene: TRBV7-7; CDR3 protein: CASSPRSGGSYEQYF; CDR3 DNA: TGTGCTAGCAGCCCAAGGAGCGGCGGATCCTACGAGCAGTACTTC
J gene: TRBJ2-1; D gene: NA; clone size: NA; V gene: TRBV2; CDR3 protein: CASSGGGAIEQFF; CDR3 DNA: TGTGCCAGCAGTGGAGGGGGGGCCATTGAGCAGTTCTTC
J gene: TRBJ2-7; D gene: TRBD1; clone size: NA; V gene: TRBV27; CDR3 protein: CASSRDREKGYEQYF; CDR3 DNA: TGTGCCAGCAGTCGGGACAGGGAAAAGGGCTACGAGCAGTACTTC
J gene: TRBJ2-5; D gene: NA; clone size: NA; V gene: TRBV7-3; CDR3 protein: CASSFQGGGFETQYF; CDR3 DNA: TGTGCCAGCAGCTTCCAGGGAGGGGGATTTGAGACCCAGTACTTC
J gene: TRBJ1-2; D gene: TRBD1; clone size: NA; V gene: TRBV10-3; CDR3 protein: CAMHSNAGGVHGNYGYTF; CDR3 DNA: TGTGCCATGCATTCAAACGCAGGGGGAGTTCACGGCAACTATGGCTACACCTTC
J gene: TRBJ1-1; D gene: NA; clone size: NA; V gene: TRBV6-1; CDR3 protein: CASSVKGGMGAFF; CDR3 DNA: TGTGCCAGCAGTGTAAAAGGGGGAATGGGTGCTTTCTTT
J gene: TRBJ2-7; D gene: NA; clone size: NA; V gene: TRBV7-3; CDR3 protein: CASSSRRGVEQYF; CDR3 DNA: TGTGCCAGCAGCTCGCGGCGGGGCGTCGAGCAGTACTTC
J gene: TRBJ2-1; D gene: TRBD2; clone size: NA; V gene: TRBV6-1; CDR3 protein: CASSEGSGGAINEQFF; CDR3 DNA: TGTGCCAGCAGTGAAGGCAGCGGGGGGGCCATCAATGAGCAGTTCTTC
J gene: TRBJ1-6; D gene: TRBD1; clone size: NA; V gene: TRBV19; CDR3 protein: CACSPGQGSSPLHF; CDR3 DNA: TGTGCCTGCTCACCGGGACAGGGATCTTCACCCCTCCACTTT
J gene: TRBJ2-2; D gene: NA; clone size: NA; V gene: TRBV7-2; CDR3 protein: CASSLAEGTGELFF; CDR3 DNA: TGTGCCAGCAGCTTAGCGGAGGGCACCGGGGAGCTGTTTTTT
J gene: TRBJ2-4; D gene: NA; clone size: few; V gene: TRBV4-3; CDR3 protein: CASSQERGDTKNIQYF; CDR3 DNA: TGCGCCAGCAGCCAAGAAAGAGGGGACACGAAAAACATTCAGTACTTC
J gene: TRBJ1-2; D gene: NA; clone size: NA; V gene: TRBV5-1; CDR3 protein: CASSSGSNNYGYTF; CDR3 DNA: TGCGCCAGCAGCTCAGGGTCTAATAACTATGGCTACACCTTC
J gene: TRBJ2-3; D gene: NA; clone size: NA; V gene: TRBV7-3; CDR3 protein: CASSLGGGHPTQYF; CDR3 DNA: TGTGCCAGCAGCTTAGGCGGGGGCCACCCTACGCAGTATTTT
J gene: TRBJ2-1; D gene: TRBD1; clone size: NA; V gene: TRBV30; CDR3 protein: CAWRPDRYNEQFF; CDR3 DNA: TGTGCCTGGAGACCGGACAGGTACAATGAGCAGTTCTTC
J gene: TRBJ1-3; D gene: NA; clone size: NA; V gene: TRBV9; CDR3 protein: CASSPLSGSSGNTIYF; CDR3 DNA: TGTGCCAGCAGCCCCCTGTCCGGGTCCTCTGGAAACACCATATATTTT
J gene: TRBJ1-2; D gene: NA; clone size: NA; V gene: TRBV19; CDR3 protein: CATEVGGSYGYTF; CDR3 DNA: TGTGCCACGGAAGTCGGGGGGTCCTATGGCTACACCTTC
J gene: TRBJ2-5; D gene: TRBD2; clone size: NA; V gene: TRBV7-9; CDR3 protein: CASSLDSGGYLQTQYF; CDR3 DNA: TGTGCCAGCAGCTTAGATAGCGGGGGGTACCTTCAGACCCAGTACTTC
J gene: TRBJ1-2; D gene: NA; clone size: NA; V gene: TRBV18; CDR3 protein: CASSPDWGGDGYTF; CDR3 DNA: TGTGCCAGCTCACCGGATTGGGGAGGAGATGGCTACACCTTC
J gene: TRBJ1-6; D gene: TRBD1; clone size: once; V gene: TRBV4-3; CDR3 protein: CASSQDPGTGVDVVSPLHF; CDR3 DNA: TGCGCCAGCAGCCAAGATCCCGGGACAGGGGTCGATGTGGTGTCACCCCTCCACTTT
J gene: TRBJ2-1; D gene: NA; clone size: NA; V gene: TRBV7-9; CDR3 protein: CASSRTHNEQFF; CDR3 DNA: TGTGCCAGCAGTCGTACTCACAATGAGCAGTTCTTC
J gene: TRBJ2-7; D gene: TRBD2; clone size: NA; V gene: TRBV28; CDR3 protein: CASSSPLAGGSREQYF; CDR3 DNA: TGTGCCAGCAGTTCCCCCTTAGCGGGGGGGTCCCGCGAGCAGTACTTC
J gene: TRBJ1-6; D gene: TRBD1; clone size: NA; V gene: TRBV2; CDR3 protein: CASSGQGGNSPLHF; CDR3 DNA: TGTGCCAGCAGCGGACAGGGGGGGAATTCACCCCTCCACTTT
J gene: TRBJ1-5; D gene: NA; clone size: NA; V gene: TRBV7-2; CDR3 protein: CASSHTGINQPQHF; CDR3 DNA: TGTGCCAGCAGCCACACAGGGATCAATCAGCCCCAGCATTTT
J gene: TRBJ1-1; D gene: NA; clone size: NA; V gene: TRBV5-5; CDR3 protein: CASSLERVFMENTEAFF; CDR3 DNA: TGTGCCAGCAGCTTGGAGCGGGTTTTTATGGAGAACACTGAAGCTTTCTTT
J gene: TRBJ2-7; D gene: TRBD2; clone size: NA; V gene: TRBV7-9; CDR3 protein: CASSYRGESYEQYF; CDR3 DNA: TGTGCCAGCAGCTATCGGGGGGAATCCTACGAGCAGTACTTC